Shown below are 17 T cell receptor beta chains from a single sample sequenced in a study of blood T cells in healthy people across ages. A second roughly 6 to 11 cycle PCR used barcoded and J-beta primers. TCRdb analysed the 5' RACE reads with MiXCR anew, one entry per CDR3 protein. Of about 1.4 million distinct CDR3 sequences in the sample, approximately 59% were seen once. Material for sequencing was blood. The source of these receptors is a man younger than 35 in good health.

This clonotype was recorded a few times. The rearrangement uses TRBV6-1 and TRBJ2-7; possibly TRBD2 for D (6 bases). The CDR3 is 14 residues long. Trimming cost V 6 bases and J 2 bases, with 14 bases left between them. The germline V gene has CDR1 MNHNS and CDR2 SASEGT. In DNA form, the CDR3 reads TGTGCCAGCAGGGTCGGGGGTAGGCCCTACGAGCAGTACTTC. It yields the protein CASRVGGRPYEQYF.

This chain links TRBV12-3 or TRBV12-4 with TRBJ2-1, with D perhaps TRBD2 (5 bases). CDR3 size: 12 residues. The V gene lost 6 bases and the J gene lost 5 bases, with 8 bases spanning the gap. The chain's CDR3 is CASSHGDNEQFF. The CDR3, as DNA: TGTGCCAGCAGCCACGGGGACAATGAGCAGTTCTTC.

V usage is TRBV27 and J usage is TRBJ2-3; TRBD1 agrees at 8 bases. The germline V gene encodes CDR1 MNHEY and CDR2 SMNVEV (reference sequence). Losses at the gene ends were 8 bases for V and 0 bases for J; bases not matched to a gene: 4. There are 14 residues in the CDR3. The CDR3 loop reads CASRQGMSTDTQYF. The CDR3 coding sequence is TGTGCCAGCCGACAGGGGATGAGCACAGATACGCAGTATTTT.

This rearrangement joins TRBV5-1 to TRBJ2-4; D is possibly TRBD1 (6 bases). Judging by the DNA end, TRBJ2-7 fits better; the J call may be wrong. The CDR3 is made up of 14 amino acids. Germline V lookup: CDR1 SGHRS, CDR2 YFSETQ. The CDR3 is CASSLEGDAYEQYF. The CDR3 bases are TGCGCCAGCAGCTTGGAGGGGGACGCCTACGAGCAGTACTTC.

In DNA form, the CDR3 reads TGTGCCAGCAGTTTCACCCGGGGGCTAACCAACGTCCTGACTTTC. Its translation is CASSFTRGLTNVLTF. The chain has TRBV27 and TRBJ2-6, with D perhaps given as TRBD1 or TRBD2 (6 bases each). V was cut by 3 bases and J by 8 bases, with 14 bases left in between. The CDR3 spans 15 residues. Germline V gene lookup returns CDR1 MNHEY and CDR2 SMNVEV (reference sequence).

This clonotype has only a few counts. The chain joins TRBV7-6 to TRBJ2-1; no definite D call. Germline values: CDR1 SGHVS, CDR2 FNYEAQ. V was clipped by 1 base and J by 6 bases, with 7 bases between them. The CDR3 consists of 13 residues. Written as DNA, the CDR3 is TGTGCCAGCAGCTTAGTGTTGGGCAATGAGCAGTTCTTC. Amino acids: CASSLVLGNEQFF.

The rearrangement links TRBV6-6 to TRBJ2-7; 8 bases are a match to TRBD1. V was pared by 10 bases and J by 1 base, with 12 bases of the junction left unmatched. The CDR3 is 15 amino acids. Per the germline V gene, CDR1 is MNHNY and CDR2 is SVGAGI (reference sequence). The CDR3 bases are TGTGCCATACCGACAGGGGCCGCCCGATCCTACGAGCAGTACTTC. Its protein is CAIPTGAARSYEQYF.

This clonotype has more than one count but fewer than ten. This chain joins TRBV6-5 and TRBJ2-7, with 8 nucleotides matching TRBD2. V lost 8 bases and J lost 2; bases outside the gene matches: 8. The CDR3 extends over 14 amino acids. CDR1 is MNHEY and CDR2 is SVGAGI in the germline V gene. The CDR3 DNA sequence: TGTGCCAGCCGATCAGCGGGAGTCACCTACGAGCAGTACTTC. Protein product: CASRSAGVTYEQYF.

The genes are TRBV20-1 and TRBJ1-2, with D maybe TRBD1 (5 bases). The CDR3 runs 14 residues. Deletions cut 6 bases from V and 3 bases from J, with 17 bases between. Germline CDR1 is DFQATT and CDR2 is SNEGSKA (reference sequence). The CDR3: CSAQAGNRYYGYTF. The DNA for the CDR3 is TGCAGTGCCCAGGCAGGGAACCGTTACTATGGCTACACCTTC.

In this sample, this clonotype turned up once. The V gene is TRBV28, the J gene TRBJ2-3, with no clear D. This CDR3 is 15 amino acids long. V lost 5 bases, J lost 0 bases, and 12 bases lay in between. CDR1 MDHEN and CDR2 SYDVKM come from the germline V gene. In nucleotides, the CDR3 is TGTGCCAGCAGTCCGGCCACTTCTAGCACAGATACGCAGTATTTT. Translated: CASSPATSSTDTQYF.

The V gene is TRBV20-1, the J gene TRBJ2-1; TRBD1 matches at 8 bases. Trimming cost V 3 bases and J 1 base; bases outside gene matches: 5. Germline loops: CDR1 DFQATT, CDR2 SNEGSKA (reference sequence). CDR3 length: 15 residues. CDR3 DNA sequence: TGCAGTGCTAGTTCAGGGGGCAGGTCCTACAATGAGCAGTTCTTC. This sequence encodes CSASSGGRSYNEQFF.

This clonotype appeared a single time. The V and J genes are TRBV20-1 and TRBJ1-1; TRBD1 matches 7 bases. Germline CDR1 is DFQATT and CDR2 is SNEGSKA (reference sequence). V gave up 2 bases and J gave up 5 bases; unmatched junction bases: 2. CDR3 length: 12 residues. The CDR3 coding sequence is TGCAGTGCTAGAACACAGGGGACTGAAGCTTTCTTT. Its protein product is CSARTQGTEAFF.

V and J are TRBV7-2 and TRBJ2-3, with unresolved D. The CDR3 runs 18 residues. Trimming pared 5 bases from V and 1 base from J, leaving 22 bases between. Germline values: CDR1 SGHTA, CDR2 FQGNSA. CDR3 in DNA: TGTGCCAGCAGCCACACCCGATCGTCGGGCCTTCGCACAGATACGCAGTATTTT. This sequence encodes CASSHTRSSGLRTDTQYF.

In its sample, this clonotype was seen many times. The chain combines TRBV9 with TRBJ2-3; D gene unclear. Per the germline V gene, CDR1 is SGDLS and CDR2 is YYNGEE. The CDR3 totals 11 residues. V dropped 0 bases and J dropped 5 bases, with 1 base sitting between them. In nucleotides, the CDR3 is TGTGCCAGCAGCGTAGGAGATACGCAGTATTTT. It translates to CASSVGDTQYF. Full variable domain (remainder filled in from reference TRBV9 and TRBJ2-3): DSGVTQTPKHLITATGQRVTLRCSPRSGDLSVYWYQQSLDQGLQFLIQYYNGEERAKGNILERFSAQQFPDLHSELNLSSLELGDSALYFCASSVGDTQYFGPGTRLTVL.

V usage is TRBV11-2 and J usage is TRBJ2-1; weak D call: TRBD2 (5 bases). Germline CDR1 and CDR2: SGHAT and FQNNGV. The CDR3 has 17 residues. Trimming took off 3 bases at V and 0 bases at J, with 15 bases between the two ends. In DNA, the CDR3 is TGTGCCAGCAGCTTTACCAGTAGCGAGCCCTCCTACAATGAGCAGTTCTTC. It codes for CASSFTSSEPSYNEQFF.

The gene calls are TRBV7-8 and TRBJ1-4; D call uncertain. Trimming took off 2 bases at V and 5 bases at J, with 15 bases between the two ends. This CDR3 comprises 16 residues. Germline CDR1 reads SGHVS; CDR2 reads FQNEAQ. CDR3 protein: CASSLTPEAYNEKLFF. The CDR3 DNA reads as TGTGCCAGCAGCTTAACCCCAGAAGCATACAATGAAAAACTGTTTTTT. Together with reference TRBV7-8 and TRBJ1-4, the CDR3 gives the full variable domain: GAGVSQSPRYKVAKRGQDVALRCDPISGHVSLFWYQQALGQGPEFLTYFQNEAQLDKSGLPSDRFFAERPEGSVSTLKIQRTQQEDSAVYLCASSLTPEAYNEKLFFGSGTQLSVL.

This sequence joins TRBV29-1 and TRBJ2-1; D remains unclear. This CDR3 is built from 14 residues. Germline lookup yields CDR1 SQVTM and CDR2 ANQGSEA. The CDR3 DNA is TGCAGAGTAAAGGGCCTTTACTCGGAGAATGAGCAGTTCTTC. It specifies CRVKGLYSENEQFF.